The rows below give T cell receptor beta chains drawn from one sample of a study of human T cells and chemical hapten exposure. Via MiXCR, TCRdb re-called the RACE reads, giving one row per CDR3 protein. The sample includes a few hundred thousand distinct CDR3 sequences, about 6% of them seen just once. Sequencing used whole blood, obtained in connection with sensitization to the hapten diphenylcyclopropenone (DPC). The origin of the receptors is a woman aged 18-29 years with alopecia areata. Some clones in this sample may be carry-over from other donors' samples. The CDR3 runs from the conserved cysteine through the conserved F or W. D genes are given only for firm matches. Clone size is given for some rows only: seen once, a few or many times, or a class if the clone is expanded.

d_gene: .; v_gene: TRBV12-3/TRBV12-4; abundance: many; j_gene: TRBJ1-5; CDR3nt: TGTGCCAGCAGTCTCAAAAATAGCAATCAGCCCCAGCATTTT; CDR3aa: CASSLKNSNQPQHF
d_gene: TRBD1; v_gene: TRBV5-1; abundance: many; j_gene: TRBJ2-5; CDR3nt: TGCGCCAGCAGCTTCTGGGACAGGGCAGAGACCCAGTACTTC; CDR3aa: CASSFWDRAETQYF
d_gene: .; v_gene: TRBV11-3; abundance: .; j_gene: TRBJ2-7; CDR3nt: TGTGCCAGCAGCTCGGACACCCGCCACGAGCAGTACTTC; CDR3aa: CASSSDTRHEQYF
d_gene: TRBD2; v_gene: TRBV7-2; abundance: .; j_gene: TRBJ2-3; CDR3nt: TGTGCCAGCAGCCCCGCTAGCGGGGGAGATACGCAGTATTTT; CDR3aa: CASSPASGGDTQYF
d_gene: TRBD1; v_gene: TRBV18; abundance: few; j_gene: TRBJ1-2; CDR3nt: TGTGCCAGCTCACACGACAAGGGACAGCAGGATGGCTACACCTTC; CDR3aa: CASSHDKGQQDGYTF
d_gene: .; v_gene: TRBV7-9; abundance: few; j_gene: TRBJ2-2; CDR3nt: TGTGCCAGCAGTAAGCTACCGGGGACCGGGGAGCTGTTTTTT; CDR3aa: CASSKLPGTGELFF
d_gene: TRBD1; v_gene: TRBV29-1; abundance: many; j_gene: TRBJ1-1; CDR3nt: TGCAGCGCCCAGGGGGGGGGCACTGAAGCTTTCTTT; CDR3aa: CSAQGGGTEAFF
d_gene: .; v_gene: TRBV12-3/TRBV12-4; abundance: .; j_gene: TRBJ1-1; CDR3nt: TGTGCCAGCAGTTCCCTGGGTGGCGACACTGAAGCTTTCTTT; CDR3aa: CASSSLGGDTEAFF
d_gene: .; v_gene: TRBV12-3/TRBV12-4; abundance: many; j_gene: TRBJ1-4; CDR3nt: TGTGCCAGCAGTTTTAATGAAAAACTGTTTTTT; CDR3aa: CASSFNEKLFF
d_gene: TRBD2; v_gene: TRBV6-6; abundance: many; j_gene: TRBJ2-3; CDR3nt: TGTGCCAGCAGAGCGGGGGGCGGGGTAGATACGCAGTATTTT; CDR3aa: CASRAGGGVDTQYF
d_gene: .; v_gene: TRBV3-1; abundance: once; j_gene: TRBJ2-3; CDR3nt: TGTGCCAGCAGCCACCCGATGGAACAGGCGCAGTATTTT; CDR3aa: CASSHPMEQAQYF
d_gene: .; v_gene: TRBV2; abundance: many; j_gene: TRBJ1-4; CDR3nt: TGTGCCAGCAGCGGCGAGAGGACTAATGAAAAACTGTTTTTT; CDR3aa: CASSGERTNEKLFF
d_gene: .; v_gene: TRBV7-9; abundance: many; j_gene: TRBJ1-2; CDR3nt: TGTGCCAGCAGCTTTAGTGGGACCGGGAATGGCTACACCTTC; CDR3aa: CASSFSGTGNGYTF
d_gene: TRBD2; v_gene: TRBV6-5; abundance: few; j_gene: TRBJ2-3; CDR3nt: TGTGCCAGCAGTTACTCTCTGGCGGGGGTCGGAGATACGCAGTATTTT; CDR3aa: CASSYSLAGVGDTQYF
d_gene: TRBD1; v_gene: TRBV10-3; abundance: many; j_gene: TRBJ1-5; CDR3nt: TGTGCCATCAGTGTGGGACAGGGCAATCAGCCCCAGCATTTT; CDR3aa: CAISVGQGNQPQHF
d_gene: .; v_gene: TRBV2; abundance: few; j_gene: TRBJ1-1; CDR3nt: TGTGCCAGCAGTACGAACCGGGGGAGGGACCGGGCTTTCTTT; CDR3aa: CASSTNRGRDRAFF
d_gene: .; v_gene: TRBV28; abundance: .; j_gene: TRBJ2-6; CDR3nt: TGTGCCAGCGAGGGTGGCGGGGCCAACGTCCTGACTTTC; CDR3aa: CASEGGGANVLTF
d_gene: .; v_gene: TRBV28; abundance: many; j_gene: TRBJ1-1; CDR3nt: TGTGCCAGCAGTTTGGCGGACGGAATGAACACTGAAGCTTTCTTT; CDR3aa: CASSLADGMNTEAFF
d_gene: .; v_gene: TRBV6-2/TRBV6-3; abundance: .; j_gene: TRBJ2-7; CDR3nt: TGTGCCAGCAGTTACTCATTACAGGGCTACGAGCAGTACTTC; CDR3aa: CASSYSLQGYEQYF
d_gene: .; v_gene: TRBV5-4; abundance: .; j_gene: TRBJ2-5; CDR3nt: TGTGCCAGCAGTTATACAGGGAGCCAAGAGACCCAGTACTTC; CDR3aa: CASSYTGSQETQYF
d_gene: .; v_gene: TRBV12-3/TRBV12-4; abundance: many; j_gene: TRBJ1-3; CDR3nt: TGTGCCAGCAGTTTATCTGCTGGAAACACCATATATTTT; CDR3aa: CASSLSAGNTIYF
d_gene: TRBD1; v_gene: TRBV7-2; abundance: few; j_gene: TRBJ2-2; CDR3nt: TGTGCCAGCAGCCAAGGACAGGGGTCCGGGGAGCTGTTTTTT; CDR3aa: CASSQGQGSGELFF